These 2 T cell receptor beta chains were all obtained from the same sample, sequenced in a study of a mutant IDH1 vaccine in newly diagnosed glioma. This sample's time point: week 47, end of study. A single vaccine dose contained 300 ug of mutant IDH1 20-mer peptide, and topical imiquimod was used with it. These TCRs' antigens remain unknown. The assay was immunoSEQ multiplex PCR, and TCRdb's table has in-frame clones only and misses some. The data contain around 60,000 clones, around 83% of them singletons. Sequenced material: PBMCs, taken from a glioma patient whose treatment included an IDH1 peptide vaccine. Receptors originate from a man aged 30-40 years with glioma.

Worth noting for this clone: At one of its ends the junction is not consistent with the germline gene, which may arise from a read error. The genes are TRBV2 and TRBJ1-5, with D unclear. The CDR3 loop spans 14 amino acids. Germline lookup yields CDR1 SNHLY and CDR2 FYNNEI. The CDR3 protein is CASSGPDFNQPRHF. The DNA for the CDR3 is TGTGCCAGCAGTGGGCCGGATTTCAATCAGCCCCGGCATTTT.

This clone has only a few counts. The chain links TRBV25-1 to TRBJ1-4, with 7 bases that match TRBD1. This CDR3 region has 15 residues. The junction had 10 bases not matched to a gene; V was cut back by 8 bases and J by 4 bases. Germline CDR1 MGHDK, CDR2 SYGVNS. CDR3 DNA sequence: TGTGCCAGCGGAATAACAGGGGTCATTAATGAAAAACTGTTTTTT. This translates into CASGITGVINEKLFF.